This entry lists 16 T cell receptor beta chains sequenced from one sample in a study of cytomegalovirus exposure and HLA in healthy donors. Vbeta (60) and Jbeta (13) primers were used in the PCR. Some clones are missing from TCRdb's copy, which holds only in-frame ones; the method was immunoSEQ multiplex PCR. The table lists about 120,000 clones, 66% of them singletons, with roughly 1.4% in the top ten. The sample comprised PBMCs. The receptors were gathered from a man aged 18-30 years in good health and CMV-seronegative.

V usage is TRBV30 and J usage is TRBJ2-7, with a possible D match to TRBD2 (7 bases). V was clipped by 0 bases and J by 2 bases, with 14 bases between them. This CDR3 comprises 15 residues. Looked up from germline, CDR1 is GTSNPN and CDR2 is SVGIG (reference sequence). The DNA for the CDR3 is TGTGCCTGGAGTGTCCCGAGGGGGGGCGCCTACGAGCAGTACTTC. Protein product: CAWSVPRGGAYEQYF.

The chain couples TRBV5-4 to TRBJ2-7; D possibly corresponds to TRBD1 (5 bases). The CDR3 loop spans 16 amino acids. V was shortened by 0 bases and J by 1 base, with 14 bases between the two germline ends. Germline V gives CDR1 SGHNT, CDR2 YYREEE (reference sequence). CDR3 sequence: CASSLEVNRNSYEQYF. The CDR3 DNA sequence: TGTGCCAGCAGCTTGGAGGTCAACAGGAATTCCTACGAGCAGTACTTC.

This sequence joins TRBV10-2 and TRBJ2-1, with a possible D match to TRBD1 (5 bases). The CDR3 is 14 residues long. Germline loops: CDR1 WSHSY, CDR2 SAAADI. Deletions cut 4 bases from V and 3 bases from J, with 10 bases between. Here the CDR3 reads CASSGDSRYNEQFF. The CDR3 bases are TGCGCCAGCAGTGGAGACAGCCGCTACAATGAGCAGTTCTTC.

The rearrangement links TRBV18 to TRBJ2-5; TRBD1 is a possible D gene (6 bases). Germline lookup yields CDR1 KGHSH and CDR2 LQKENI. The V end lost 2 bases, the J end lost 1 base, and 11 bases lay between the germline ends. The CDR3 spans 15 residues. The DNA of the CDR3 is TGTGCCAGCTCACCAATTGCACAGGGCCAAGAGACCCAGTACTTC. Its translation: CASSPIAQGQETQYF.

The V call is TRBV19, the J call TRBJ1-3, with TRBD1 identical over 7 bases. The CDR3 sequence is 14 residues long. Germline lookup yields CDR1 LNHDA and CDR2 SQIVND (reference sequence). Trimming took 6 bases from V and 0 from J; bases not matched to a gene: 2. As DNA, the CDR3 is TGTGCCAGTAGAGGACAGGACTCTGGAAACACCATATATTTT. Its translation is CASRGQDSGNTIYF.

The chain employs TRBV5-6 and TRBJ1-2; 7 positions agree with TRBD1. The CDR3 has 14 amino acids. Germline CDR1 reads SGHDT; CDR2 reads YYEEEE. With V trimmed by 2 bases and J by 2 bases, 3 bases remained unmatched. CDR3 region: CASSFGTANYGYTF. The CDR3 nucleotides read TGTGCCAGCAGCTTCGGGACAGCGAACTATGGCTACACCTTC.

J is TRBJ1-5 and V is TRBV28; TRBD1 might be the D (5 bases). The CDR3 sequence is 17 residues long. Germline assignment: CDR1 MDHEN and CDR2 SYDVKM. Trimming left V 5 bases short and J 2 bases short, with 19 bases between. The CDR3 DNA sequence: TGTGCCAGCAGTCCCTTCGGAGGAGGGGAGGGCAATCAGCCCCAGCATTTT. Its protein product is CASSPFGGGEGNQPQHF.

As to this clone: An end of the junction differs from the germline gene, which may be a read error. This rearrangement joins TRBV7-9 to TRBJ2-5, with D tentatively TRBD2 (5 bases). The CDR3 extends over 15 amino acids. Germline CDR1 SEHNR, CDR2 FQNEAQ (reference sequence). The CDR3 DNA sequence: TGTTCCAGCAGTATCTACGGGGAGCCTGGAGAGACCCAGTACTTC. It translates to CSSSIYGEPGETQYF.

The V gene is TRBV28, the J gene TRBJ2-4, with 10 nucleotides matching TRBD2. This CDR3 contains 16 residues. The J segment lost 6 bases and the V segment lost 4 bases, leaving 9 bases of the junction unmatched. Germline CDR1 MDHEN, CDR2 SYDVKM. As DNA, the CDR3 is TGTGCCAGCAGTTCCCCAGCGGGAGGGATTCGAAACATTCAGTACTTC. Translating it yields CASSSPAGGIRNIQYF.

The genes are TRBV6-5 and TRBJ1-5, with D perhaps matching TRBD1 (5 bases). Germline CDR1 and CDR2: MNHEY and SVGAGI. Trimming pared 0 bases from V and 9 bases from J, leaving 12 bases between. The CDR3 covers 14 residues. DNA for the CDR3: TGTGCCAGCAGTTACTCGCCAGGGAAGGTGCCCCAGCATTTT. Its translation is CASSYSPGKVPQHF.

The rearrangement joins TRBV7-2 to TRBJ1-2; D is possibly TRBD1 (5 bases). Germline V gene lookup returns CDR1 SGHTA and CDR2 FQGNSA. Trimming took 4 bases from V and 8 from J, leaving 11 bases between them. The CDR3 runs 12 residues. As DNA, the CDR3 is TGTGCCAGCAGCTGGGTAGGGGTGGGCTACACCTTC. This codes for CASSWVGVGYTF.

A single count supports this clone. V usage is TRBV10-3 and J usage is TRBJ1-1; 8 bases map to TRBD1. The ends lost 7 bases at V and 4 bases at J; junction bases unmatched: 11. This CDR3 is built from 15 residues. Germline values: CDR1 ENHRY, CDR2 SYGVKD. CDR3 bases: TGTGCCATCAAGACAGGGGCGGTTGTCGCCACTGAAGCTTTCTTT. Amino acids: CAIKTGAVVATEAFF.

This chain links TRBV7-8 with TRBJ2-7; 7 bases align to TRBD1. The V gene's germline CDR1 is SGHVS and CDR2 FQNEAQ. With 3 bases clipped from V and 4 bases from J, the junction kept 9 bases outside the gene matches. The CDR3 runs 15 residues. DNA of the CDR3: TGTGCCAGCAGCTTGAACCCCGGGACAGCGTACGAGCAGTACTTC. As protein: CASSLNPGTAYEQYF.

This clone was picked up one time. V is TRBV19 and J is TRBJ1-1; D uncertain. V was clipped by 7 bases and J by 4 bases, with 10 bases between them. There are 12 residues in the CDR3. CDR1 and CDR2 (germline): LNHDA, SQIVND (reference sequence). The CDR3 DNA sequence: TGTGCCAGTAAATCGGGGAGCACTGAAGCTTTCTTT. Translating it yields CASKSGSTEAFF.

The chain links TRBV5-1 to TRBJ1-1, with 9 bases identical to TRBD1. The CDR3 extends over 15 amino acids. Trimming cost V 4 bases and J 3 bases; bases outside gene matches: 7. CDR1 is SGHRS and CDR2 is YFSETQ in the germline V gene. CDR3 nucleotides: TGCGCCAGCAGCCTGATAGGGACAGGGTACACTGAAGCTTTCTTT. Amino acids: CASSLIGTGYTEAFF. The full variable domain, rest sourced from reference TRBV5-1 and TRBJ1-1, is KAGVTQTPRYLIKTRGQQVTLSCSPISGHRSVSWYQQTPGQGLQFLFEYFSETQRNKGNFPGRFSGRQFSNSRSEMNVSTLELGDSALYLCASSLIGTGYTEAFFGQGTRLTVV.

This chain joins TRBV15 and TRBJ1-5, with 9 bases aligning to TRBD1. CDR1 LNHNV and CDR2 YYDKDF come from the germline V gene (reference sequence). The CDR3 has 17 amino acids. V dropped 0 bases and J dropped 7; count of bases not matched to a gene: 10. DNA for the CDR3: TGTGCCACCAGCAGAGATCCGGGACAGGGTGAGTGGCAGCCCCAGCATTTT. As protein: CATSRDPGQGEWQPQHF.